The 21 T cell receptor beta chains below all came from one sample that was sequenced in a study of blood T cells in healthy people across ages. A second PCR of 7 to 11 cycles used a sample-barcoded 5' primer and a J-beta primer mix. One entry per CDR3 protein results from TCRdb running MiXCR on the 5' RACE reads. The repertoire holds 710,000 or so distinct CDR3 sequences, with 20% to 25% as singletons. The source material was blood. Receptors originate from a man between 65 and 80 years old in good health.

This chain links TRBV6-5 with TRBJ1-5; D not resolved. Germline V lookup: CDR1 MNHEY, CDR2 SVGAGI. The CDR3 has 15 amino acids. Trimming removed 2 bases from V and 5 bases from J, with 13 bases in between. The DNA of the CDR3 is TGTGCCAGCAGTTACGGGTGGGGAGGTGATCAGCCCCAGCATTTT. Translated: CASSYGWGGDQPQHF.

This clonotype occurred once. The chain uses TRBV11-1 and TRBJ1-5; D is unresolved. The CDR3 is made up of 13 amino acids. The germline gives CDR1 SGHAT, CDR2 FQDESV (reference sequence). Trimming left V 5 bases short and J 5 bases short, with 10 bases between. CDR3 sequence reads: CASSQTPDQPQHF. The CDR3 region has the DNA TGTGCCAGCAGCCAGACACCTGATCAGCCCCAGCATTTT.

The genes are TRBV28 and TRBJ1-1; D unresolved. CDR1 and CDR2 from the germline V gene are MDHEN and SYDVKM. The CDR3 length is 14 residues. V gave up 5 bases and J gave up 0 bases, with 10 bases separating them. CDR3: CASSPPPLNTEAFF. CDR3 nucleotide sequence: TGTGCCAGCAGTCCCCCCCCATTGAACACTGAAGCTTTCTTT.

V is TRBV10-3 and J is TRBJ2-5, with 7 positions matching TRBD2. The end of the DNA is better explained by TRBJ2-7, so the J call may be wrong. Germline CDR1 ENHRY, CDR2 SYGVKD. This CDR3 contains 14 residues. The DNA for the CDR3 is TGTGCCATCAGTGAAAGGGGACTACTTTACGAGCAGTACGTC. Translation: CAISERGLLYEQYV.

V usage is TRBV11-2 and J usage is TRBJ1-2, with D perhaps TRBD1 (5 bases). Trimming cost V 3 bases and J 8 bases, with 16 bases left between them. The germline gives CDR1 SGHAT, CDR2 FQNNGV. This CDR3 contains 14 residues. CDR3 DNA: TGTGCCAGCAGCTTGGCTGAGCCACGGGGGGGCTACACCTTC. It codes for CASSLAEPRGGYTF.

This clonotype was counted ten times or more. V usage is TRBV6-1 and J usage is TRBJ1-6; no reliable D call. Germline values: CDR1 MNHNS, CDR2 SASEGT. The CDR3 is made up of 14 amino acids. Deletions cut 1 base from V and 6 bases from J, with 7 bases between. The CDR3 spells CASSEGGFNSPLHF. The CDR3 coding sequence is TGTGCCAGCAGTGAAGGGGGTTTTAATTCACCCCTCCACTTT.

The CDR3, as DNA: TGCGCCAGCAGCCAAGGACAGGGGATCTCTGGGGCCAACGTCCTGACTTTC. This codes for CASSQGQGISGANVLTF. V is TRBV4-1 and J is TRBJ2-6; 8 bases are shared with TRBD1. CDR1 and CDR2 (germline): MGHRA, YSYEKL. CDR3 length: 17 residues. The junction had 2 bases not matched to a gene; V was cut back by 1 base and J by 0 bases.

The genes are TRBV10-3 and TRBJ2-3; D is undetermined. The germline CDR1 and CDR2 sequences are ENHRY and SYGVKD. The CDR3 loop spans 14 amino acids. V shed 6 bases and J shed 1 base, with 11 bases lying between them. The CDR3 nucleotides are TGTGCCATCAGACCTGTCTCGGGCACAGATACGCAGTATTTT. Encoded protein: CAIRPVSGTDTQYF.

This clonotype was seen a few times. The DNA for the CDR3 is TGCGCCAGCAGTGGGGGGACCAAAAACATTCAGTACTTC. Protein: CASSGGTKNIQYF. The chain links TRBV10-1 to TRBJ2-4; D might be TRBD1 or TRBD2, each matching 5 bases. Trimming shortened V by 4 bases and J by 2 bases, and 6 bases separated the two germline ends. Germline V gene sequence: CDR1 WNHNN, CDR2 SYGVQD (reference sequence). CDR3 length equals 13 residues.

This clonotype showed up just a few times. J is TRBJ1-2 and V is TRBV24-1; D remains ambiguous. This CDR3 is built from 16 residues. Looked up from germline, CDR1 is KGHDR and CDR2 is SFDVKD. Trimming took off 2 bases at V and 1 base at J, with 13 bases between the two ends. CDR3 residues: CATSDSSFGVNYGYTF. In DNA form, the CDR3 reads TGTGCCACCAGTGATTCCTCCTTTGGGGTTAACTATGGCTACACCTTC.

This clonotype was counted between two and nine times. Its ends do not fully match the called genes, so a read error is possible. The chain joins TRBV29-1 to TRBJ2-1, with D tentatively TRBD2 (5 bases). Germline assignment: CDR1 SQVTM and CDR2 ANQGSEA. The CDR3 spans 13 residues. The DNA for the CDR3 is TGCAGCACCGTGGGGAGCTCCTACAATGAGCGGTTCTTC. Translation: CSTVGSSYNERFF.

Only a few counts were recorded for this clonotype. The chain links TRBV12-3 or TRBV12-4 to TRBJ1-3; D is unresolved. The CDR3 runs to 13 residues. Trimming took off 7 bases at V and 2 bases at J, with 9 bases between the two ends. The CDR3 bases are TGTGCCAGCAACCAGATCCCTGGAAACACCATATATTTT. Protein product: CASNQIPGNTIYF.

A note on this clonotype: An end of the junction does not agree with germline; a read error may underlie this. The V gene is TRBV11-2, the J gene TRBJ2-3; D is unresolved. The germline CDR1 and CDR2 sequences are SGHAT and FQNNGV. The CDR3 totals 13 residues. The CDR3 protein is CASSLEVVYTQCF. DNA for the CDR3: TGTGCCAGCAGCTTAGAGGTTGTGTATACGCAGTGTTTT.

This clonotype came up a few times. The chain is built from TRBV20-1 and TRBJ2-4, with 8 bases aligning to TRBD1. Germline CDR1 and CDR2: DFQATT and SNEGSKA (reference sequence). This CDR3 spans 14 amino acids. The trim removed 3 bases at V and 4 bases at J, leaving 5 bases unmatched. The DNA of the CDR3 is TGCAGTGCTAGTGACAGGGGCACAAAAAACATTCAGTACTTC. This codes for CSASDRGTKNIQYF.

This clonotype was detected only a few times. V usage is TRBV27 and J usage is TRBJ2-7, with D possibly TRBD2 on 7 matching bases. Germline V lookup: CDR1 MNHEY, CDR2 SMNVEV (reference sequence). The ends were cut back, 4 bases at V and 4 bases at J, with 20 bases in the middle. The CDR3 runs 16 residues. Written as DNA, the CDR3 is TGTGCCAGCAGTTGGGAGGGTGGGGGGCGCTTATACGAGCAGTACTTC. Translating gives CASSWEGGGRLYEQYF.

In this sample, this clonotype turned up many times. The chain couples TRBV5-1 to TRBJ1-1; TRBD1 is a possible D gene (5 bases). Trimming left V 5 bases short and J 1 base short, with 18 bases between. Germline V gives CDR1 SGHRS, CDR2 YFSETQ. The CDR3 length is 16 residues. The CDR3 spells CASSSGDRKKNTEAFF. CDR3 nucleotide sequence: TGCGCCAGCAGTTCTGGGGACCGAAAAAAGAACACTGAAGCTTTCTTT.

The chain carries TRBV7-8 and TRBJ1-4; D possibly corresponds to TRBD1 (5 bases). Germline-derived CDR1 and CDR2 are SGHVS and FQNEAQ. V was trimmed by 5 bases and J by 8 bases, leaving 18 bases between them. The CDR3 is 15 amino acids. The CDR3 spells CASSPLGGAGEKLFF. CDR3 in DNA: TGTGCCAGCAGCCCACTTGGCGGGGCCGGAGAAAAACTGTTTTTT. Full variable domain (missing parts from reference TRBV7-8 and TRBJ1-4): GAGVSQSPRYKVAKRGQDVALRCDPISGHVSLFWYQQALGQGPEFLTYFQNEAQLDKSGLPSDRFFAERPEGSVSTLKIQRTQQEDSAVYLCASSPLGGAGEKLFFGSGTQLSVL.

CDR3 sequence reads: CACDKYGYTF. The CDR3 bases are TGTGCCTGCGACAAATATGGCTACACCTTC. The gene calls are TRBV30 and TRBJ1-2; D is ambiguous. Germline loops: CDR1 GTSNPN, CDR2 SVGIG (reference sequence). Trimming removed 6 bases at V and 5 bases at J, with 7 bases between. This CDR3 comprises 10 residues.

This clonotype was seen ten or more times. The chain employs TRBV6-4 and TRBJ2-3; 11 bases are a match to TRBD2. After removal of 3 bases from V and 1 base from J, the junction contained 0 bases not matched to a gene. From germline, CDR1 is MRHNA and CDR2 SNTAGT. CDR3 length equals 15 residues. CDR3 residues: CASSETSGGTDTQYF. The CDR3 DNA is TGTGCCAGCAGTGAGACTAGCGGGGGCACAGATACGCAGTATTTT.

This clonotype was recorded only once. This sequence joins TRBV6-5 and TRBJ2-5, with 13 nucleotides matching TRBD2. The CDR3 is made up of 18 amino acids. Germline CDR1 is MNHEY and CDR2 is SVGAGI. J lost 1 base, V lost 2 bases, and 7 bases had no gene match. CDR3 sequence (DNA): TGTGCCAGCAGTTACACAAGGACTAGCGGGAGCCCCCAAGAGACCCAGTACTTC. Its protein is CASSYTRTSGSPQETQYF.

The V call is TRBV28, the J call TRBJ1-6; possible D gene TRBD1, 5 bases. V lost 7 bases to trimming and J lost 6 bases, with 13 bases between them. Looked up from germline, CDR1 is MDHEN and CDR2 is SYDVKM. The CDR3 consists of 14 residues. CDR3 region: CASITGTGNSPLHF. In nucleotides, the CDR3 is TGTGCCAGCATAACCGGGACGGGTAATTCACCCCTCCACTTT.